This T cell receptor (beta chain) was observed in a study of early stage breast cancer tumors. Study-wide results and limits: Most shared enriched TCRB sequences were commonly generated ones.

Profiled with immunoSEQ multiplex PCR; TCRdb holds only in-frame clones, not every one. The table lists almost 55,000 clones, 75% to 95% of them singletons. From germline, CDR1 is MNHNS and CDR2 SASEGT. Unmatched junction bases numbered 7, after V lost 7 bases and J lost 7 bases. This CDR3 has 14 amino acids. About this clone: Antigen unknown.

The clonotype was recovered from a person between 65 and 79 years old with breast cancer. The V call is TRBV6-1, the J call TRBJ2-1; TRBD2 matches at 10 bases. The sample comprised blood. The CDR3 is CASTSAGGKNEQFF. As DNA, the CDR3 is TGTGCCAGCACTTCAGCGGGAGGGAAGAATGAGCAGTTCTTC.